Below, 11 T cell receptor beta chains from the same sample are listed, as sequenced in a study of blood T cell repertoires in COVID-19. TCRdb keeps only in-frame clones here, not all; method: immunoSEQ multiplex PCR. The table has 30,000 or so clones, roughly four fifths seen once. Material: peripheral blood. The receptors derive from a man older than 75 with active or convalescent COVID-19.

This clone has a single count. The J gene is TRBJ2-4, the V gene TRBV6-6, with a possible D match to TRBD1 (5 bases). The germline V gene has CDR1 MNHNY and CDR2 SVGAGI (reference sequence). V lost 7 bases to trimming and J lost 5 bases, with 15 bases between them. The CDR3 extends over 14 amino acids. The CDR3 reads CASTVSDIQNIQYF. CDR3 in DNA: TGTGCCAGCACCGTCTCGGACATACAAAACATTCAGTACTTC.

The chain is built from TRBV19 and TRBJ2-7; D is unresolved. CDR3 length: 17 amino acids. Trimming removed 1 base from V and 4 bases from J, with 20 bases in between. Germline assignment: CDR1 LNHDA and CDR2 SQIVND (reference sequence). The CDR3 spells CASSIGSVASPTYEQYF. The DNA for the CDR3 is TGTGCCAGTAGTATAGGGTCCGTGGCTAGTCCGACGTACGAGCAGTACTTC.

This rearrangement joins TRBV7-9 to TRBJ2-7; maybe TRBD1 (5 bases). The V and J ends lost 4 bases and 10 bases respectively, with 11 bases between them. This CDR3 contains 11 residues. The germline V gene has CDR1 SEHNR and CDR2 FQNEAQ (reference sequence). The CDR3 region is CASSYDSLQYF. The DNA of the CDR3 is TGTGCCAGCAGCTATGACAGCCTCCAGTACTTC.

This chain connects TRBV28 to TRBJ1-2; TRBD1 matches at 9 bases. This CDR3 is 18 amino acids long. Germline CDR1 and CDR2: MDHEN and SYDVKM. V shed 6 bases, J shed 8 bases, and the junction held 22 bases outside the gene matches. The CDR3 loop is CASSPLGDRAWASRGYTF. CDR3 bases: TGTGCCAGCAGCCCCTTGGGGGACAGGGCTTGGGCAAGCAGGGGCTACACCTTC.

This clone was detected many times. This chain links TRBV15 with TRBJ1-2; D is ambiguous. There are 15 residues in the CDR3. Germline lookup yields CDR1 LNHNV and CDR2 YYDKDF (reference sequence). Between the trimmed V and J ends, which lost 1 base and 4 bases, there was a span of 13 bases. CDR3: CATSRAVSTLYGYTF. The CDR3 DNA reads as TGTGCCACCAGCAGAGCAGTCTCAACCCTCTATGGCTACACCTTC.

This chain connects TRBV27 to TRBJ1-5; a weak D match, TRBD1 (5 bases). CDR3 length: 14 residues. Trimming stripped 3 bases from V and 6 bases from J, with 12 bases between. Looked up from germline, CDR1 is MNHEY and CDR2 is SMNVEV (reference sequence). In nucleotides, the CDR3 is TGTGCCAGCAGTTTCAGGGAGCGGGGTCAGCCCCAGCATTTT. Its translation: CASSFRERGQPQHF.

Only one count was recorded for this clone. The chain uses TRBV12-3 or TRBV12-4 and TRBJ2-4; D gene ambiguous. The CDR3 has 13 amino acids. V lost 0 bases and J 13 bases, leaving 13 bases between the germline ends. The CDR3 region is CASSLALQFFQYF. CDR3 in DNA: TGTGCCAGCAGTTTAGCGCTTCAGTTTTTCCAGTACTTC.

The CDR3: CASSPGTGGEKLFF. CDR3 DNA: TGCGCCAGCAGCCCCGGGACAGGGGGTGAAAAACTGTTTTTT. The rearrangement joins TRBV5-1 to TRBJ1-4, with 11 positions matching TRBD1. Per the germline V gene, CDR1 is SGHRS and CDR2 is YFSETQ. The CDR3 is made up of 14 amino acids. With 4 bases clipped from V and 7 bases from J, the junction kept 3 bases outside the gene matches.

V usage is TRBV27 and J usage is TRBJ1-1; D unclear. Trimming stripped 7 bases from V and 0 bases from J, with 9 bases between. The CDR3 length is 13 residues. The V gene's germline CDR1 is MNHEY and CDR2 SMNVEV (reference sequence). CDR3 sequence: CASTPRMNTEAFF. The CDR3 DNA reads TGTGCCAGCACCCCGAGGATGAACACTGAAGCTTTCTTT.

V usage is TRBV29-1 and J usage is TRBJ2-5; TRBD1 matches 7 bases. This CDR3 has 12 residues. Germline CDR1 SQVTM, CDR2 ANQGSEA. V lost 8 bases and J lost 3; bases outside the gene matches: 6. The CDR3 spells CSTWDSKETQYF. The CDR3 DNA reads TGCAGCACTTGGGACAGCAAAGAGACCCAGTACTTC.

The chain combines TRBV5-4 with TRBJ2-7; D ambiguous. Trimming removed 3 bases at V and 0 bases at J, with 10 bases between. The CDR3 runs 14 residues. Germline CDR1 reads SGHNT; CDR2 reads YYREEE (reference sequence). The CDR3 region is CASSSETYSYEQYF. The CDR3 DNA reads TGTGCCAGCAGCTCCGAGACATACTCCTACGAGCAGTACTTC.